The 27 T cell receptor beta chains listed next were all sequenced from one sample in a study of T cell responses to AZD1222 COVID-19 vaccine. Data came from immunoSEQ multiplex PCR; TCRdb stores just in-frame clones and leaves some out. In the table there are under 150,000 clones, around nine tenths of which are singletons. The material sequenced was peripheral blood, taken on day 0 of MenACWY control vaccination. The receptors were sampled from an adult in good health.

The chain combines TRBV7-8 with TRBJ1-4; D gene ambiguous. The CDR3 loop spans 17 amino acids. With 5 bases removed from V and 0 bases from J, the gap between germline ends came to 16 bases. Germline V gene data show CDR1 as SGHVS and CDR2 as FQNEAQ. The CDR3 here is CASSDPAWPTTNEKLFF. The CDR3 coding sequence is TGTGCCAGCAGCGATCCCGCCTGGCCCACAACTAATGAAAAACTGTTTTTT. Complete variable domain (other parts from reference TRBV7-8 and TRBJ1-4): GAGVSQSPRYKVAKRGQDVALRCDPISGHVSLFWYQQALGQGPEFLTYFQNEAQLDKSGLPSDRFFAERPEGSVSTLKIQRTQQEDSAVYLCASSDPAWPTTNEKLFFGSGTQLSVL.

The CDR3 here is CASSLGREDGYTF. The CDR3 coding sequence is TGCGCCAGCAGCTTGGGACGGGAAGATGGCTACACCTTC. The chain employs TRBV5-1 and TRBJ1-2; D unresolved. This CDR3 spans 13 amino acids. Germline assignment: CDR1 SGHRS and CDR2 YFSETQ. Between the trimmed V and J ends, which lost 0 bases and 6 bases, there was a span of 9 bases.

V and J are TRBV5-6 and TRBJ1-5; tentatively, D is TRBD1 (5 bases). Deletions cut 1 base from V and 3 bases from J, with 8 bases between. Germline values: CDR1 SGHDT, CDR2 YYEEEE. The CDR3 spans 14 residues. In DNA form, the CDR3 reads TGTGCCAGCAGCTTGAGACAGTCCAATCAGCCCCAGCATTTT. This translates into CASSLRQSNQPQHF. Based on the CDR3 plus reference TRBV5-6 and TRBJ1-5, the full variable domain is DAGVTQSPTHLIKTRGQQVTLRCSPKSGHDTVSWYQQALGQGPQFIFQYYEEEERQRGNFPDRFSGHQFPNYSSELNVNALLLGDSALYLCASSLRQSNQPQHFGDGTRLSIL.

V and J are TRBV20-1 and TRBJ2-5; D is ambiguous. V was pared by 6 bases and J by 3 bases, with 5 bases between. CDR1 is DFQATT and CDR2 is SNEGSKA in the germline V gene (reference sequence). This CDR3 has 10 amino acids. In nucleotides, the CDR3 is TGCAGTGCCCAGAAAGAGACCCAGTACTTC. Translating it yields CSAQKETQYF.

This clone has only one observation. This sequence joins TRBV6-1 and TRBJ1-2, with D perhaps TRBD1 (5 bases). Trimming shortened V by 0 bases and J by 5 bases, and 19 bases separated the two germline ends. The CDR3 totals 17 residues. Germline V gene sequence: CDR1 MNHNS, CDR2 SASEGT. The CDR3 is CASSEAHSHRRGYGYTF. The CDR3 bases are TGTGCCAGCAGTGAAGCCCACTCGCACCGACGGGGGTATGGCTACACCTTC.

CDR3 nucleotides: TGCGCCAGCAGCCCATTGGGACTAGCGGGAGTAGCCGGGGAGCTGTTTTTT. Protein: CASSPLGLAGVAGELFF. J is TRBJ2-2 and V is TRBV4-1, with TRBD2 matching 14 bases. Germline CDR1 MGHRA, CDR2 YSYEKL. The CDR3 is 17 amino acids. Germline trimming cut 4 bases from V and 6 bases from J; bases unmatched to any gene: 7.

The V and J genes are TRBV12-5 and TRBJ1-2, with D uncertain. V lost 1 base, J lost 9 bases, and 12 bases lay in between. Germline CDR1 is LGHNT and CDR2 is FRNRAP. The CDR3 covers 13 residues. The CDR3 DNA sequence: TGTGCTAGTGGTTTGGGGACCCTTATGAGCTACACCTTC. It codes for CASGLGTLMSYTF.

This chain joins TRBV4-1 and TRBJ2-3; TRBD1 aligns across 9 bases. V shed 1 base and J 4 bases; nucleotides not matched to a gene: 6. This CDR3 is built from 16 residues. The germline gives CDR1 MGHRA, CDR2 YSYEKL. DNA of the CDR3: TGCGCCAGCAGCCAAGCCGGACAGGGGAGCGCAGATACGCAGTATTTT. Translated, it gives CASSQAGQGSADTQYF.

The chain links TRBV5-1 to TRBJ2-7, with 11 nucleotides matching TRBD2. CDR3 length equals 15 residues. V was pared by 2 bases and J by 5 bases, with 6 bases of the junction left unmatched. Per germline, CDR1 SGHRS and CDR2 YFSETQ. This chain's CDR3 is CASSFSTSGGNEQYF. CDR3 nucleotides: TGCGCCAGCAGCTTTTCTACTAGCGGGGGAAACGAGCAGTACTTC. Based on the CDR3 plus reference TRBV5-1 and TRBJ2-7, the full variable domain is KAGVTQTPRYLIKTRGQQVTLSCSPISGHRSVSWYQQTPGQGLQFLFEYFSETQRNKGNFPGRFSGRQFSNSRSEMNVSTLELGDSALYLCASSFSTSGGNEQYFGPGTRLTVT.

This chain joins TRBV25-1 and TRBJ1-2; TRBD1 matches 9 bases. V lost 4 bases and J lost 2; bases outside the gene matches: 2. The germline gives CDR1 MGHDK, CDR2 SYGVNS. The CDR3 covers 14 residues. The CDR3: CASSADRGNYGYTF. The CDR3 DNA is TGTGCCAGCAGTGCCGACAGGGGGAACTATGGCTACACCTTC.

V gene TRBV6-5 combines with J gene TRBJ2-7; 10 bases agree with TRBD1. Looked up from germline, CDR1 is MNHEY and CDR2 is SVGAGI. With V trimmed by 3 bases and J by 5 bases, 4 bases remained unmatched. CDR3 size: 14 residues. DNA for the CDR3: TGTGCCAGCAGTTATAGGACAGGGGGAAACGAGCAGTACTTC. It yields the protein CASSYRTGGNEQYF.

V usage is TRBV28 and J usage is TRBJ2-5, with TRBD2 identical over 10 bases. In germline, CDR1 is MDHEN, CDR2 SYDVKM. The CDR3 length is 18 residues. V was clipped by 2 bases and J by 3 bases; unmatched bases: 12. The CDR3 DNA reads as TGTGCCAGCAGTTTACCCGTCCAGGGACTAGCGACCAAAGAGACCCAGTACTTC. This translates into CASSLPVQGLATKETQYF. Filled out from reference TRBV28 and TRBJ2-5, the complete variable domain reads DVKVTQSSRYLVKRTGEKVFLECVQDMDHENMFWYRQDPGLGLRLIYFSYDVKMKEKGDIPEGYSVSREKKERFSLILESASTNQTSMYLCASSLPVQGLATKETQYFGPGTRLLVL.

The CDR3 protein is CASSRRRGADTQYF. The DNA of the CDR3 is TGTGCCAGCAGCCGTCGGAGGGGGGCAGATACGCAGTATTTT. This rearrangement joins TRBV11-2 to TRBJ2-3, with D perhaps given as TRBD1 or TRBD2 (6 bases each). CDR1 is SGHAT, CDR2 FQNNGV, per germline. The CDR3 runs 14 residues. V gave up 5 bases and J gave up 4 bases, with 13 bases separating them.

The J gene is TRBJ1-5, the V gene TRBV28; D possibly corresponds to TRBD1 (6 bases). The CDR3 consists of 15 residues. Deletions cut 2 bases from V and 1 base from J, with 9 bases between. Germline V gene data show CDR1 as MDHEN and CDR2 as SYDVKM. This CDR3 is CASSLGGISNQPQHF. Here the CDR3 DNA reads TGTGCCAGCAGTTTAGGGGGCATCAGCAATCAGCCCCAGCATTTT.

The rearrangement links TRBV4-1 to TRBJ2-1, with D hard to call. V was clipped by 0 bases and J by 3 bases, with 12 bases between them. Germline loops: CDR1 MGHRA, CDR2 YSYEKL. The CDR3 runs to 16 residues. The CDR3 coding sequence is TGCGCCAGCAGCCAAGATTTGAGCGCAGTCTACAATGAGCAGTTCTTC. It is translated as CASSQDLSAVYNEQFF.

The gene calls are TRBV2 and TRBJ2-6; D not resolved. The CDR3 is 15 residues long. The germline gives CDR1 SNHLY, CDR2 FYNNEI. V gave up 7 bases and J gave up 0 bases, with 10 bases separating them. This CDR3 reads CASKAGLSGANVLTF. The DNA for the CDR3 is TGTGCCAGCAAGGCAGGCCTCTCTGGGGCCAACGTCCTGACTTTC.

This rearrangement joins TRBV19 to TRBJ1-3; no clear D gene. Germline-derived CDR1 and CDR2 are LNHDA and SQIVND (reference sequence). V lost 7 bases and J lost 10, with 14 bases in between. The CDR3 covers 12 residues. DNA for the CDR3: TGTGCCAGTACCTCCTATCGGGGTACCATATATTTT. It yields the protein CASTSYRGTIYF. Based on the CDR3 plus reference TRBV19 and TRBJ1-3, the full variable domain is DGGITQSPKYLFRKEGQNVTLSCEQNLNHDAMYWYRQDPGQGLRLIYYSQIVNDFQKGDIAEGYSVSREKKESFPLTVTSAQKNPTAFYLCASTSYRGTIYFGEGSWLTVV.

This sequence joins TRBV5-1 and TRBJ2-7; no clear D gene. V was shortened by 3 bases and J by 0 bases, with 13 bases between the two germline ends. This CDR3 is 15 amino acids long. Per the germline V gene, CDR1 is SGHRS and CDR2 is YFSETQ. The CDR3 DNA follows: TGCGCCAGCAGCTACATTCTCCAAAGCTCCTACGAGCAGTACTTC. Its protein is CASSYILQSSYEQYF.

The chain carries TRBV2 and TRBJ2-7; a possible D gene is TRBD1 (5 bases). The CDR3 runs to 13 residues. The ends were cut back, 7 bases at V and 3 bases at J, with 13 bases in the middle. CDR1 is SNHLY, CDR2 FYNNEI, per germline. DNA of the CDR3: TGTGCCAGCATGAAAGGCGGACACTACGAGCAGTACTTC. It encodes CASMKGGHYEQYF.

The chain carries TRBV7-3 and TRBJ2-2, with a possible D match to TRBD2 (7 bases). CDR1 and CDR2 from the germline V gene are SGHTA and FQGTGA. The CDR3 totals 15 residues. V was clipped by 5 bases and J by 6 bases, with 16 bases between them. Here the CDR3 DNA reads TGTGCCAGCAGCCCCCTCGGGGGGCGGGCCGGGGAGCTGTTTTTT. This translates into CASSPLGGRAGELFF.

This chain joins TRBV6-2 or TRBV6-3 and TRBJ1-2, with 11 bases fitting TRBD1. The V segment lost 5 bases and the J segment 8 bases; nucleotides outside the gene matches: 10. The length of the CDR3 is 15 residues. CDR1 is MNHEY and CDR2 is SVGEGT in the germline V gene. The CDR3 protein is CASSNLGQGAGGYTF. In DNA, the CDR3 is TGTGCCAGCAGTAACCTCGGACAGGGGGCTGGAGGCTACACCTTC.

The V gene is TRBV19, the J gene TRBJ1-2; 7 bases match TRBD1. The V gene end was trimmed by 3 bases and the J gene end by 7 bases; junction bases not matched to a gene: 8. Germline V CDR1 and CDR2: LNHDA, SQIVND (reference sequence). This CDR3 spans 14 amino acids. The CDR3 reads CASSILDRVSGYTF. The DNA for the CDR3 is TGTGCCAGTAGTATCCTCGACAGGGTCTCTGGCTACACCTTC.

This clone has only one observation. The chain combines TRBV5-8 with TRBJ1-2; D unclear. Germline CDR1 and CDR2: SGHTS and YDEGEE. This CDR3 is 14 amino acids long. Between the trimmed V and J ends, which lost 0 bases and 2 bases, there was a span of 8 bases. DNA for the CDR3: TGTGCCAGCAGCTTGGCGAGGACCAACTATGGCTACACCTTC. It yields the protein CASSLARTNYGYTF.

The chain combines TRBV10-3 with TRBJ1-1; the match to TRBD1 covers 9 bases. Germline CDR1 ENHRY, CDR2 SYGVKD. The CDR3 runs to 15 residues. V lost 6 bases, J lost 0 bases, and 5 bases stayed unmatched. CDR3: CAISRTGDMNTEAFF. The CDR3 bases are TGTGCCATCAGCCGGACAGGGGATATGAACACTGAAGCTTTCTTT.

This clone was counted only a few times. This chain joins TRBV5-1 and TRBJ2-1; D unclear. Germline V CDR1 and CDR2: SGHRS, YFSETQ. There are 12 residues in the CDR3. The V end lost 3 bases, the J end lost 7 bases, and 8 bases lay between the germline ends. This CDR3 is CASSSGVNEQFF. CDR3 nucleotides: TGCGCCAGCAGCTCCGGCGTTAATGAGCAGTTCTTC. The full variable domain, rest sourced from reference TRBV5-1 and TRBJ2-1, is KAGVTQTPRYLIKTRGQQVTLSCSPISGHRSVSWYQQTPGQGLQFLFEYFSETQRNKGNFPGRFSGRQFSNSRSEMNVSTLELGDSALYLCASSSGVNEQFFGPGTRLTVL.

The chain is built from TRBV19 and TRBJ2-4; 12 nucleotides match TRBD2. The trim removed 5 bases at V and 0 bases at J, leaving 8 bases unmatched. This CDR3 is built from 18 residues. Per germline, CDR1 LNHDA and CDR2 SQIVND (reference sequence). CDR3 protein: CASSRRLAGDLAKNIQYF. The CDR3, as DNA: TGTGCCAGTAGTCGGCGACTAGCGGGGGACCTAGCCAAAAACATTCAGTACTTC.

This rearrangement joins TRBV4-1 to TRBJ2-1, with 8 bases lining up with TRBD2. Germline-derived CDR1 and CDR2 are MGHRA and YSYEKL. The CDR3 is 16 amino acids. Germline trimming cut 4 bases from V and 7 bases from J; bases unmatched to any gene: 12. CDR3 sequence: CASSRKRELVSNEQFF. In nucleotides, the CDR3 is TGCGCCAGCAGCCGGAAGCGGGAGTTGGTGTCGAATGAGCAGTTCTTC.